This TCR beta chain was observed in a study of blood T cell repertoires in COVID-19. CDR3 length: 16 residues. V was pared by 1 base and J by 0 bases, with 10 bases between. CDR1 and CDR2 from the germline V gene are MDHEN and SYDVKM. TCRdb's copy holds only in-frame clones and misses some; the assay was immunoSEQ multiplex PCR. Among about 190,000 clones, 70% to 90% were seen once, and the ten largest hold around 1.1%. V is TRBV28 and J is TRBJ1-5; D ambiguous. The receptor was derived from a man aged 25 to 40 with acute or convalescent COVID-19. The sample comprised peripheral blood. DNA of the CDR3: TGTGCCAGCAGTTTATTGTCGCAGTATAGCAATCAGCCCCAGCATTTT. It yields the protein CASSLLSQYSNQPQHF.